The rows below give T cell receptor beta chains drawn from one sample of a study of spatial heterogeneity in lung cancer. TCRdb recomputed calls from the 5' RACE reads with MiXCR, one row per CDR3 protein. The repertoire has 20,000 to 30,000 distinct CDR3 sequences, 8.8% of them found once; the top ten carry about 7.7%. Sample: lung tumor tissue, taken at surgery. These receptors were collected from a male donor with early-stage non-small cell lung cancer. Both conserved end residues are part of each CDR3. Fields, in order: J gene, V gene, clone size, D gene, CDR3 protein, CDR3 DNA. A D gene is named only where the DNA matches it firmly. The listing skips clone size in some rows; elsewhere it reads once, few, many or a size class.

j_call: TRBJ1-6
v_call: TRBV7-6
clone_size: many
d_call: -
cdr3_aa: CASSLNRDSPLHF
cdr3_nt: TGTGCCAGCAGCCTTAACAGAGATTCACCCCTCCACTTT

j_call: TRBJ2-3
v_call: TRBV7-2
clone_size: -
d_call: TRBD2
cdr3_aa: CASKIAGPTDTQYF
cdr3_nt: TGTGCCAGCAAAATAGCGGGCCCCACAGATACGCAGTATTTT

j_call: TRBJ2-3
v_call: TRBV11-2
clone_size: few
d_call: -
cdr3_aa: CASSLGEARSDTQYF
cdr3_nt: TGTGCCAGCAGCTTAGGAGAGGCGCGGTCGGATACGCAGTATTTT

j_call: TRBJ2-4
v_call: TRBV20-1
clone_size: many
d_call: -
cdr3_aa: CSAPTDAGIQYF
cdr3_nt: TGCAGTGCGCCGACGGACGCGGGCATTCAGTACTTC

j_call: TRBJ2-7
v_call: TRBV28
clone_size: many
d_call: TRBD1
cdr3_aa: CASSLSKGARGSYEQYF
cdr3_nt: TGTGCCAGCAGTTTATCAAAGGGAGCCAGGGGGTCCTACGAGCAGTACTTC

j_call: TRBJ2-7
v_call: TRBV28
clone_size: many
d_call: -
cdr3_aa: CAAGGASYEQYF
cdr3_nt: TGTGCCGCCGGTGGAGCGTCCTACGAGCAGTACTTC

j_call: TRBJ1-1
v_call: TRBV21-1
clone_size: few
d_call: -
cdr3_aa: CASSKSNSVNTEAFF
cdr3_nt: TGTGCCAGCAGCAAAAGTAACAGCGTAAACACTGAAGCTTTCTTT

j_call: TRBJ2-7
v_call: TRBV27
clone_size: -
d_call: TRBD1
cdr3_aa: CASRLAPGTGVYEQYF
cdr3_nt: TGTGCCAGCCGATTAGCGCCCGGGACAGGGGTCTACGAGCAGTACTTC

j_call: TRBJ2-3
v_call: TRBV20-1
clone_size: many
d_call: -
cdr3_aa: CSVVESADTQYF
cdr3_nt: TGCAGTGTTGTAGAGTCCGCAGATACGCAGTATTTT

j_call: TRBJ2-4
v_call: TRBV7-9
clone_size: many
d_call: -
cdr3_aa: CASSFGGPIDIQYF
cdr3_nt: TGTGCCAGCAGCTTTGGCGGGCCTATTGACATTCAGTACTTC

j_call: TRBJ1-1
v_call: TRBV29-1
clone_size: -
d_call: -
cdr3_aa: CSVRRGGGNEAFF
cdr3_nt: TGCAGCGTCCGCCGGGGGGGCGGTAATGAAGCTTTCTTT

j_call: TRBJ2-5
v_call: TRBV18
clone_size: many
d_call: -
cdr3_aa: CASSPPKETQYF
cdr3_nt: TGTGCCAGCTCACCACCAAAAGAGACCCAGTACTTC

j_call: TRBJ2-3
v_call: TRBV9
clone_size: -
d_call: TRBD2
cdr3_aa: CASSAYAEASGRWYTQYF
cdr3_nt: TGTGCCAGCAGCGCATACGCGGAGGCTAGCGGGAGATGGTATACGCAGTATTTT

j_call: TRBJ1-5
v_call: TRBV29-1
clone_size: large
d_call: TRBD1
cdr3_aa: CSVYTGVGQPQHF
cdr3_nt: TGCAGCGTGTACACAGGGGTGGGACAGCCCCAGCATTTT